This T cell receptor (beta chain) comes out of a study of OX40 agonist ivuxolimab in advanced cancers. This CDR3 is 15 amino acids long. The J segment lost 5 bases and the V segment lost 3 bases, leaving 9 bases of the junction unmatched. Germline V gives CDR1 KGHSH, CDR2 LQKENI. Method: immunoSEQ multiplex PCR; TCRdb's copy keeps in-frame clones and lacks some. The sample has roughly 70,000 clones; approximately 80% are singletons. The chain recombines TRBV18 with TRBJ2-5; 7 nucleotides align to TRBD2. The clonotype originates from an adult with an advanced solid tumor such as melanoma, head and neck, liver or kidney cancer. The sequences come from CD4+ or CD8+ T cells sorted from blood, collected in a trial of the OX40 agonist ivuxolimab. CDR3 nucleotides: TGTGCCAGCTCACCTAATAGCGGGCCCGGGGAGACCCAGTACTTC. Translating it yields CASSPNSGPGETQYF.